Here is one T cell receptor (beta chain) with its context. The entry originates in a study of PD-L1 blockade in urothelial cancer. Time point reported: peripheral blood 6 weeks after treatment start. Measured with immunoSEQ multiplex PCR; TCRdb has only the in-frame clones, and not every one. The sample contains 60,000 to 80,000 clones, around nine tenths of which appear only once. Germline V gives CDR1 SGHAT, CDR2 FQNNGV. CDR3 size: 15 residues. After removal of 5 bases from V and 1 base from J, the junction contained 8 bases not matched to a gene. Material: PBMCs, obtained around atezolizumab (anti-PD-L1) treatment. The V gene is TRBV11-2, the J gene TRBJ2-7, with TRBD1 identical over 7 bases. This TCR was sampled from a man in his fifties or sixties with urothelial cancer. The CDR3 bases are TGTGCCAGCAGCCCTGGACAGGTCTCATCCTACGAGCAGTACTTC. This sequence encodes CASSPGQVSSYEQYF.